The present TCR beta chain was sequenced within a study of cytomegalovirus exposure and HLA in healthy donors. Study-wide results and caveats: The study put about 180 TCR beta chains on its list as cytomegalovirus-associated.

Of note for this clone: Its matching antigen is unknown.

PCR involved 60 Vbeta and 13 Jbeta primers. Some clones are missing from TCRdb's copy, which holds only in-frame ones; the method was immunoSEQ multiplex PCR. Seen here are some 200,000 clones, 65% to 85% observed once, and the top ten hold nearly 3%. This CDR3 has 13 amino acids. Losses at the gene ends were 5 bases for V and 9 bases for J; bases not matched to a gene: 4. Germline CDR1 reads MGHRA; CDR2 reads YSYEKL. This TCR came from a woman aged 25 to 39 in good health and CMV-seronegative. The specimen sequenced was PBMCs. The chain links TRBV4-1 to TRBJ1-6; 7 bases match TRBD1. This chain's CDR3 is CASSNTGVSPLHF. CDR3 DNA: TGCGCCAGCAGCAACACAGGGGTTTCACCCCTCCACTTT.